Listed below are T cell receptor beta chains from one sample, sequenced in a study of human T cells and chemical hapten exposure. TCRdb passed the RACE reads through MiXCR, listing each CDR3 protein once. The sample yields some 360,000 distinct CDR3 sequences, 5.1% seen once. The specimen comprised whole blood, sampled in connection with sensitization to the hapten diphenylcyclopropenone (DPC). These receptors were obtained from a woman aged 50 to 60 with alopecia areata. Some clones in this sample may be carry-over from other donors' samples. The CDR3 runs from the conserved cysteine through the conserved F or W. D genes are given only for firm matches. Expanded clones are given a class, and other clones once, few, many or no size at all.

17	few	-	TRBV9	TRBJ2-5	TGTGCCAGCAGCGTAGCTCAGAGGGTAGGATTGGAAGAGACCCAGTACTTC	CASSVAQRVGLEETQYF
15	many	-	TRBV11-2	TRBJ2-1	TGTGCCAGCAGCTTAGCCCCGAGCTCCTACAATGAGCAGTTCTTC	CASSLAPSSYNEQFF
16	many	TRBD1	TRBV28	TRBJ2-1	TGTGCCAGCAGTGCGTCAGGGACAGGGAAGCCCAATGAGCAGTTCTTC	CASSASGTGKPNEQFF
14	few	-	TRBV20-1	TRBJ2-7	TGCAGTGCTAGAGATCAGGACCTACTCTACGAGCAGTACTTC	CSARDQDLLYEQYF
14	many	TRBD1	TRBV18	TRBJ1-1	TGTGCCAGCTCACCGACAGGGGGGGAGGCTGAAGCTTTCTTT	CASSPTGGEAEAFF
13	few	TRBD1	TRBV29-1	TRBJ2-1	TGCAGCGTCGACAGGGGGGTGAGGGATGAGCAGTTCTTC	CSVDRGVRDEQFF
16	-	TRBD2	TRBV9	TRBJ2-1	TGTGCCAGCAGCGTCGGGACTAGCGGGTCCTACAATGAGCAGTTCTTC	CASSVGTSGSYNEQFF
14	many	TRBD1	TRBV5-1	TRBJ1-1	TGCGCCAGCAGCACCGGACAGGGTTCCACTGAAGCTTTCTTT	CASSTGQGSTEAFF
14	-	TRBD1	TRBV11-3	TRBJ2-1	TGTGCCAGCAGCTTAGTGGGGACAGACAATGAGCAGTTCTTC	CASSLVGTDNEQFF
15	few	TRBD2	TRBV10-3	TRBJ2-1	TGTGCCATCAGCCCCAGCGGGAGGGCCCTCGATGAGCAGTTCTTC	CAISPSGRALDEQFF
15	many	-	TRBV18	TRBJ1-2	TGTGCCAGCTCACCAGCGGTTATAGCTAACTATGGCTACACCTTC	CASSPAVIANYGYTF
11	many	-	TRBV29-1	TRBJ2-5	TGCAGCGTTGGGGGGGAACAGACCCAGTACTTC	CSVGGEQTQYF
11	many	TRBD1	TRBV2	TRBJ2-7	TGTGCCAGCAGTGAACCAGGGGGACAGTACTTC	CASSEPGGQYF
15	many	TRBD1	TRBV2	TRBJ1-1	TGTGCCAGCAGTGGCCCGGGACAGCAAAACACTGAAGCTTTCTTT	CASSGPGQQNTEAFF
15	many	-	TRBV7-6	TRBJ1-1	TGTGCCAGCAGCGAGTTGACAGAGTTAAACACTGAAGCTTTCTTT	CASSELTELNTEAFF
13	few	-	TRBV11-2	TRBJ1-2	TGTGCCAGCAGTCCGGGGGGGGCTGGTGGCTACACCTTC	CASSPGGAGGYTF
15	many	-	TRBV3-1	TRBJ2-1	TGTGCCAGCAGCCCAGGCTTGGGCCCTTACAATGAGCAGTTCTTC	CASSPGLGPYNEQFF
15	many	-	TRBV6-1	TRBJ2-3	TGTGCCAGCAGTGAAGTCCGAGGCGGAACAGATACGCAGTATTTT	CASSEVRGGTDTQYF
14	-	-	TRBV7-9	TRBJ2-3	TGTGCCAGCAGCCCTGACCTGAGGGTAGATACGCAGTATTTT	CASSPDLRVDTQYF
12	many	-	TRBV30	TRBJ2-3	TGTGCCTGGAGAGTGTTAGGAGATACGCAGTATTTT	CAWRVLGDTQYF
14	many	-	TRBV12-3/TRBV12-4	TRBJ1-1	TGTGCCAGCAGTTTCGGGGGAGGCGGCACTGAAGCTTTCTTT	CASSFGGGGTEAFF
15	many	-	TRBV19	TRBJ1-5	TGTGCCAGTAGTACCCGCCAGGGGAGCAATCAGCCCCAGCATTTT	CASSTRQGSNQPQHF
11	-	-	TRBV28	TRBJ2-1	TGTGCCAGCACCCCCGACAATGAGCAGTTCTTC	CASTPDNEQFF